Following are 21 T cell receptor beta chains from one sample sequenced in a study of cytomegalovirus exposure and HLA in healthy donors. The PCR was carried out with 60 Vbeta primers and 13 Jbeta primers. The assay was immunoSEQ multiplex PCR, and TCRdb's table has in-frame clones only and misses some. The repertoire has 100,000 or so clones, around 82% of them found once; the top ten carry 4%. Sequencing was carried out using PBMCs. These receptor sequences come from a woman in her 50s in good health and CMV-seropositive.

The rearrangement links TRBV5-1 to TRBJ2-1; D is unclear. This CDR3 has 16 amino acids. Germline-derived CDR1 and CDR2 are SGHRS and YFSETQ. Trimming left V 1 base short and J 2 bases short, with 13 bases between. The CDR3 loop is CASSLFQVTPYNEQFF. In nucleotides, the CDR3 is TGCGCCAGCAGCTTGTTTCAGGTCACTCCCTACAATGAGCAGTTCTTC.

The chain links TRBV7-9 to TRBJ2-7, with 7 positions matching TRBD1. V was pared by 1 base and J by 4 bases, with 1 base of the junction left unmatched. Germline CDR1 SEHNR, CDR2 FQNEAQ (reference sequence). This CDR3 is built from 13 residues. For the CDR3, the DNA is TGTGCCAGCAGCTTAGAGGGGGCTTACGAGCAGTACTTC. This encodes CASSLEGAYEQYF.

The V and J genes are TRBV19 and TRBJ2-4, with 7 bases fitting TRBD1. The CDR3 runs to 13 residues. Germline V gene lookup returns CDR1 LNHDA and CDR2 SQIVND (reference sequence). The trim removed 10 bases at V and 7 bases at J, leaving 10 bases unmatched. The CDR3 region is CATIGQGVNIQYF. In nucleotides, the CDR3 is TGTGCCACCATAGGGCAGGGGGTCAACATTCAGTACTTC.

In its sample, this clone was seen a few times. The chain employs TRBV28 and TRBJ2-7; maybe TRBD1 (6 bases). Germline CDR1 reads MDHEN; CDR2 reads SYDVKM. V was pared by 7 bases and J by 5 bases, with 21 bases between. This CDR3 contains 15 residues. The CDR3, as DNA: TGTGCCAGCATGCCGGGGCAGGGGATGTTCCACGAGCAGTACTTC. This translates into CASMPGQGMFHEQYF.

The J gene is TRBJ2-7, the V gene TRBV25-1, with D unresolved. Germline values: CDR1 MGHDK, CDR2 SYGVNS. V lost 2 bases to trimming and J lost 5 bases, with 10 bases between them. The CDR3 sequence is 13 residues long. CDR3 sequence: CASSEKGRNEQYF. The CDR3 DNA sequence: TGTGCCAGCAGTGAAAAAGGCAGGAACGAGCAGTACTTC.

The rearrangement joins TRBV25-1 to TRBJ2-2, with 8 bases fitting TRBD1. Germline values: CDR1 MGHDK, CDR2 SYGVNS. The CDR3 spans 16 residues. J was trimmed by 6 bases and V by 5 bases; bases with no gene match: 11. Here the CDR3 DNA reads TGTGCCAGCAGTCACCAGGACAGGGCCGGGGCCGGGGAGCTGTTTTTT. Encoded protein: CASSHQDRAGAGELFF.

The chain joins TRBV10-2 to TRBJ1-1; 8 bases fit TRBD1. V lost 6 bases, J lost 0 bases, and 3 bases stayed unmatched. Germline CDR1 reads WSHSY; CDR2 reads SAAADI. CDR3 size: 14 residues. CDR3 region: CASRSGQVNTEAFF. In DNA, the CDR3 is TGCGCCAGCAGATCGGGACAGGTGAACACTGAAGCTTTCTTT.

This rearrangement joins TRBV7-2 to TRBJ1-4; no firm D call. CDR3 length: 15 residues. Deletions cut 2 bases from V and 7 bases from J, with 14 bases between. The germline V gene has CDR1 SGHTA and CDR2 FQGNSA. CDR3 amino acids: CASSLRPRGGEKLFF. The CDR3 DNA reads as TGTGCCAGCAGCTTACGCCCACGGGGTGGTGAAAAACTGTTTTTT. Full variable domain (outside the CDR3, taken from reference TRBV7-2 and TRBJ1-4): GAGVSQSPSNKVTEKGKDVELRCDPISGHTALYWYRQSLGQGLEFLIYFQGNSAPDKSGLPSDRFSAERTGGSVSTLTIQRTQQEDSAVYLCASSLRPRGGEKLFFGSGTQLSVL.

The chain combines TRBV10-1 with TRBJ2-3; 7 bases fit TRBD2. The CDR3 loop spans 16 amino acids. The germline gives CDR1 WNHNN, CDR2 SYGVQD (reference sequence). J was trimmed by 3 bases and V by 3 bases; bases with no gene match: 9. The CDR3 DNA sequence: TGCGCCAGCAGTGACCCACCGGGGCGGGAGACAGATACGCAGTATTTT. Its translation: CASSDPPGRETDTQYF.

The rearrangement uses TRBV5-1 and TRBJ2-7, with a weak D call TRBD1 (5 bases). The CDR3 is 15 residues long. Germline assignment: CDR1 SGHRS and CDR2 YFSETQ. V dropped 0 bases and J dropped 10 bases, with 20 bases sitting between them. The CDR3: CASSLDRSFSSRQYF. CDR3 in DNA: TGCGCCAGCAGCTTGGACAGGAGTTTTAGTAGCCGACAGTACTTC.

This chain links TRBV30 with TRBJ2-7, with 7 bases that match TRBD2. The CDR3 spans 12 residues. Losses at the gene ends were 5 bases for V and 3 bases for J; bases not matched to a gene: 4. Per germline, CDR1 GTSNPN and CDR2 SVGIG (reference sequence). CDR3: CAWDRGDYEQYF. CDR3 in DNA: TGTGCCTGGGATCGGGGGGACTACGAGCAGTACTTC.

V usage is TRBV6-5 and J usage is TRBJ1-2; a weak D match, TRBD1 (5 bases). The CDR3 has 15 residues. The germline V gene has CDR1 MNHEY and CDR2 SVGAGI. Trimming pared 2 bases from V and 0 bases from J, leaving 10 bases between. CDR3: CASSYDSQANYGYTF. In nucleotides, the CDR3 is TGTGCCAGCAGTTACGACAGCCAAGCTAACTATGGCTACACCTTC.

This clone is a singleton in its sample. The rearrangement uses TRBV25-1 and TRBJ2-7, with 9 bases aligning to TRBD1. The CDR3 has 14 residues. J gave up 3 bases and V 5 bases, and 5 bases lay outside the gene matches. Germline lookup yields CDR1 MGHDK and CDR2 SYGVNS. In DNA, the CDR3 is TGTGCCAGCAGTAACCGGGACAGGGTCTACGAGCAGTACTTC. Translating it yields CASSNRDRVYEQYF.

The V call is TRBV11-2, the J call TRBJ1-1; D may be TRBD1 (5 bases). The germline CDR1 and CDR2 sequences are SGHAT and FQNNGV. CDR3 length: 11 amino acids. The V end lost 3 bases, the J end lost 11 bases, and 10 bases lay between the germline ends. The CDR3 reads CASSFTGDAFF. In DNA, the CDR3 is TGTGCCAGCAGCTTCACGGGGGACGCTTTCTTT.

The chain couples TRBV29-1 to TRBJ1-5, with TRBD1 matching over 8 bases. CDR1 is SQVTM, CDR2 ANQGSEA, per germline. This CDR3 spans 13 amino acids. V shed 4 bases, J shed 5 bases, and the junction held 4 bases outside the gene matches. In DNA form, the CDR3 reads TGCAGCGTTGGGCAGGGGGCGGATCAGCCCCAGCATTTT. As protein: CSVGQGADQPQHF.

The V gene is TRBV5-1, the J gene TRBJ2-5, with D possibly being TRBD2 (5 bases). The J call may be wrong; the DNA end is better matched by TRBJ2-7. The germline V gene has CDR1 SGHRS and CDR2 YFSETQ. The CDR3 sequence is 15 residues long. CDR3: CASSPTGSLGDEQYF. CDR3 DNA: TGCGCCAGCAGCCCCACGGGGAGCCTCGGCGACGAGCAGTACTTC.

This clone came up many times. V usage is TRBV6-5 and J usage is TRBJ1-5; 8 bases map to TRBD1. V shed 4 bases and J 6 bases; nucleotides not matched to a gene: 5. Germline lookup yields CDR1 MNHEY and CDR2 SVGAGI. The CDR3 consists of 14 residues. CDR3 protein: CASSFRQGTQPQHF. The CDR3 nucleotides read TGTGCCAGCAGTTTCAGACAGGGGACTCAGCCCCAGCATTTT.

The V call is TRBV4-1, the J call TRBJ1-2, with a possible D match to TRBD1 (5 bases). The germline V and J ends were trimmed by 1 base and 0 bases, with 12 bases remaining between them. The CDR3 consists of 16 residues. The germline V gene has CDR1 MGHRA and CDR2 YSYEKL. CDR3 amino acids: CASSQVKGPANYGYTF. The CDR3 DNA is TGCGCCAGCAGCCAAGTTAAGGGGCCAGCTAACTATGGCTACACCTTC.

The table lists this clone with a count of one. The chain couples TRBV5-6 to TRBJ2-5; D is perhaps TRBD2 (5 bases). V was pared by 0 bases and J by 11 bases, with 14 bases between. The CDR3 spans 13 residues. Germline-derived CDR1 and CDR2 are SGHDT and YYEEEE. The CDR3 nucleotides are TGTGCCAGCAGCTTGGCCTTTGCTGGGGAGCAGTACTTC. Its translation is CASSLAFAGEQYF.

This clone showed up just a few times. The chain employs TRBV10-3 and TRBJ1-2, with 7 bases that match TRBD1. CDR1 is ENHRY, CDR2 SYGVKD, per germline. This CDR3 is built from 15 residues. The V segment lost 7 bases and the J segment 6 bases; nucleotides outside the gene matches: 14. The CDR3 region is CAINRREQGMDGYTF. The CDR3 DNA follows: TGTGCCATCAACCGCCGCGAACAGGGGATGGATGGCTACACCTTC.

This chain connects TRBV27 to TRBJ2-1; D might be TRBD1 (6 bases). The ends were cut back, 8 bases at V and 7 bases at J, with 9 bases in the middle. The CDR3 covers 11 residues. The germline gives CDR1 MNHEY, CDR2 SMNVEV (reference sequence). The CDR3 region is CASGTGNEQFF. The CDR3 nucleotides read TGTGCCAGCGGCACAGGGAATGAGCAGTTCTTC.